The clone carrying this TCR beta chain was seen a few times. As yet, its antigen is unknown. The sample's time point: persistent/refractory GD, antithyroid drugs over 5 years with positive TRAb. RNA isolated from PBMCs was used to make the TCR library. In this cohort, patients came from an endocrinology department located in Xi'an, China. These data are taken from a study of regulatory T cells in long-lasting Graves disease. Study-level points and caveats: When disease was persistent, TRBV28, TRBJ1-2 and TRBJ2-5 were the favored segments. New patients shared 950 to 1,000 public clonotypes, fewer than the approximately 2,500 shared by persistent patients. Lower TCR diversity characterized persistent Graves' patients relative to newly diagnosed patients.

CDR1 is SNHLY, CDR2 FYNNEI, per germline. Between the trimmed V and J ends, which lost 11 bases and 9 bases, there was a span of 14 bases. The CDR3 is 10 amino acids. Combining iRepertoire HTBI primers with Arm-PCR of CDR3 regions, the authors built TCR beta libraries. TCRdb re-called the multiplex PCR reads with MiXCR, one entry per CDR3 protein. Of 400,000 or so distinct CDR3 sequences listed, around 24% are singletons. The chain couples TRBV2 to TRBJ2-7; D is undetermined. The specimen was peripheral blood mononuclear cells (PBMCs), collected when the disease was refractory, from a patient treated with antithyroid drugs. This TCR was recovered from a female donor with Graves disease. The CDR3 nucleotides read TGTGCCTGCTTAACGGACCTGCAGTACTTC. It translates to CACLTDLQYF. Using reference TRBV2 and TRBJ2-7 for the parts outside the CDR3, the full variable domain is EPEVTQTPSHQVTQMGQEVILRCVPISNHLYFYWYRQILGQKVEFLVSFYNNEISEKSEIFDDQFSVERPDGSNFTLKIRSTKLEDSAMYFCACLTDLQYFGPGTRLTVT.